In this sample, the clone carrying this T cell receptor beta chain turned up once. This entry is derived from a study of blood T cell repertoires in COVID-19. CDR1 SGDLS and CDR2 YYNGEE come from the germline V gene. The CDR3 length is 16 residues. Trimming removed 0 bases from V and 1 base from J, with 14 bases in between. Produced via immunoSEQ multiplex PCR; TCRdb's table is partial and in-frame only. The sample holds approximately 330,000 clones, around 90% seen once. The TCR was taken from a man aged 25 to 40 with COVID-19, enrolled during active disease. J is TRBJ2-7 and V is TRBV9; possibly TRBD2 for D (7 bases). Sequencing input: peripheral blood. The CDR3 sequence: CASSVDGGAGSYEQYF. CDR3 nucleotide sequence: TGTGCCAGCAGCGTAGATGGGGGGGCTGGGTCCTACGAGCAGTACTTC.